The clone carrying this T cell receptor (beta chain) was observed a single time. This record comes from a study of blood T cell repertoires in COVID-19. Turning to the study itself: The study drew acute and convalescent COVID-19 samples from the United States, Italy and Spain. PBMCs, B-cell-depleted T cells, or T cells provided the cDNA or gDNA that made up the material.

Authors' analysis steps: Reference gene primer amplification in the assay estimated nucleated cell counts. Assay: immunoSEQ multiplex PCR; the TCRdb copy retains only in-frame clones and omits some. The D gene and trimming were derived from the DNA, and the V and J assignments and clone size from that table. Counted here are approximately 190,000 clones, about 86% occurring once; the ten biggest clones make up approximately 15%. V was shortened by 4 bases and J by 4 bases, with 16 bases between the two germline ends. CDR3 length equals 15 residues. Germline CDR1 is MNHEY and CDR2 is SVGEGT. This rearrangement joins TRBV6-2 or TRBV6-3 to TRBJ1-2; D gene uncertain. This receptor was obtained from a man aged 30-40 years with active or convalescent COVID-19. Sequencing input: peripheral blood. The CDR3 here is CASSSFLGSSYGYTF. CDR3 bases: TGTGCCAGCAGTTCTTTTCTCGGGTCCTCCTATGGCTACACCTTC.